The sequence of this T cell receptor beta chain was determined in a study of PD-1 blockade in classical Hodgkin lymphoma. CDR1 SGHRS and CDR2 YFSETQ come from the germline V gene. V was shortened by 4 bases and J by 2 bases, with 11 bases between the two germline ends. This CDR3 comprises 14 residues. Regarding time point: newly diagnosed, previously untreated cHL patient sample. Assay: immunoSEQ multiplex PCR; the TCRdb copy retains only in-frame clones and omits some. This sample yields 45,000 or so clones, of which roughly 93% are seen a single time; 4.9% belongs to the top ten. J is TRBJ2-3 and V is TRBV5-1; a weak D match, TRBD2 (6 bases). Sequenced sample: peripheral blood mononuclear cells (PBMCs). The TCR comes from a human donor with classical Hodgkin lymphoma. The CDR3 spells CASSPGSYTDTQYF. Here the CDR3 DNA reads TGCGCCAGCAGCCCCGGGAGTTACACAGATACGCAGTATTTT.